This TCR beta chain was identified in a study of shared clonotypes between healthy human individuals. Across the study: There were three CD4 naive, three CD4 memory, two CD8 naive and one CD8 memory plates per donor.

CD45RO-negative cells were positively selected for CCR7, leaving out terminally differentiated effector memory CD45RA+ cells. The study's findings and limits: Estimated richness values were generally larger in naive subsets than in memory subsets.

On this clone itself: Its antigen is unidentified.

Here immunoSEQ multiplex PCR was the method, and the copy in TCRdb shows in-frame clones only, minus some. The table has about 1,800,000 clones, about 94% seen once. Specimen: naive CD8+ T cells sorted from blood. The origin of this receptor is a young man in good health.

CDR3 loop: CASSRGPSYEQYF. The CDR3 coding sequence is TGTGCCAGCAGCCGAGGACCTTCCTACGAGCAGTACTTC. The chain carries TRBV11-2 and TRBJ2-7; no definite D call. The CDR3 extends over 13 amino acids. With 5 bases removed from V and 1 base from J, the gap between germline ends came to 9 bases. Germline-derived CDR1 and CDR2 are SGHAT and FQNNGV.